This note documents a single T cell receptor beta chain sequence. The time point was: sample taken at primary tumor resection. Whole RNA from tumor, nontumor lung or frozen PBMC was sequenced unsorted. The cohort: over 65 early-stage, untreated non-small cell lung cancer patients. Individually, TCR cDNA molecules were each labelled with a unique molecular identifier. TCRdb analysed the 5' RACE reads with MiXCR anew, one entry per CDR3 protein. The profile shows about 48,000 distinct CDR3 sequences, approximately 5.3% of them singletons. The data are from a study of spatial heterogeneity in lung cancer. Looking at the study overall: Raw reads contained each unique TCR and UMI combination more than ten times on average.

There are 12 residues in the CDR3. Per the germline V gene, CDR1 is DFQATT and CDR2 is SNEGSKA (reference sequence). V is TRBV20-1 and J is TRBJ1-1; no clear D gene. The sequences come from PBMCs, collected at surgery. The receptor was isolated from a male donor with early-stage non-small cell lung cancer. CDR3 DNA sequence: TGCAGCGCCCGCCAGTTGAACACTGAAGCTTTCTTT. It is translated as CSARQLNTEAFF.